This T cell receptor (beta chain) was sequenced for a study of CD8 T cells in Susac syndrome. Random hexamers primed reverse transcription of about 0.5 to 1 ug RNA. The authors amplified TCR beta CDR3 across 54 Vbeta and 13 Jbeta using immunoSEQ multiplex PCR. From the immunoSEQ multiplex PCR reads, TCRdb called clonotypes with MiXCR, one entry per CDR3 protein. This sample carries about 29,000 distinct CDR3 sequences, around 94% of them seen once, and the ten largest clones take 0.25% to 0.35%. In regard to this clonotype: Its specificity is not known.

CDR1 and CDR2 (germline): SGHRS, YFSETQ. Trimming cost V 0 bases and J 3 bases, with 7 bases left between them. The CDR3 covers 13 residues. Study-wide results and caveats: It was acknowledged in the study that its TCR sequencing and HLA analysis involved a relatively small number of individuals.

In blood CD8+ and CD4+ T cells, TCR beta underwent sequencing. TEMRA cells were FACS-enriched, unlike CD8+ and CD4+ T cells, which were negatively isolated. The material sequenced was CD8+ T cells from PBMCs. This receptor was taken from a human donor in good health. The V call is TRBV5-1, the J call TRBJ2-7; D is ambiguous. The DNA of the CDR3 is TGCGCCAGCAGCTTGGGGACGCACTACGAGCAGTACTTC. This encodes CASSLGTHYEQYF. The full variable domain, with the rest looked up from reference TRBV5-1 and TRBJ2-7, is KAGVTQTPRYLIKTRGQQVTLSCSPISGHRSVSWYQQTPGQGLQFLFEYFSETQRNKGNFPGRFSGRQFSNSRSEMNVSTLELGDSALYLCASSLGTHYEQYFGPGTRLTVT.